Listed here is a single T cell receptor beta chain. Its antigen is unidentified. This sample is drawn from a study of T cell responses to AZD1222 COVID-19 vaccine. Points from the study as a whole: Dominant at 160-218 and 743-854, vaccine-associated CD4 TCRs also spanned spike. Clonal diversity may have been underestimated, and the donors were mostly white British, with more females than males. At baseline, just five to seven AZD1222 recipients tested seropositive.

Trimming cost V 2 bases and J 10 bases, with 12 bases left between them. This CDR3 has 14 amino acids. Germline V gene lookup returns CDR1 MNHEY and CDR2 SVGAGI. Sequenced by immunoSEQ multiplex PCR; TCRdb stores in-frame clones only, minus some. The sample includes over 65,000 clones, roughly nine tenths seen only once; the top ten take about 7.1%. The gene calls are TRBV6-5 and TRBJ1-6; tentative D call: TRBD1 (5 bases). This specimen was peripheral blood, taken on day 0 of MenACWY control vaccination. This clonotype originated in an adult in good health. CDR3 protein: CASSYRGAGSPLHF. The CDR3 DNA is TGTGCCAGCAGTTACAGAGGGGCCGGGTCACCCCTCCACTTT.